By share of the sample, the clone carrying this T cell receptor (beta chain) is medium-sized. Trimming cost V 7 bases and J 2 bases, with 15 bases left between them. This CDR3 has 14 amino acids. Looked up from germline, CDR1 is LNHDA and CDR2 is SQIVND (reference sequence). These data come from a study of somatic mutations in cytotoxic T cells in rheumatoid arthritis. Method: immunoSEQ multiplex PCR; TCRdb's copy keeps in-frame clones and lacks some. The data show fewer than 14,000 clones, over 65% seen once. The chain carries TRBV19 and TRBJ2-7, with D perhaps TRBD1 (7 bases). The sequence was collected from an adult with rheumatoid arthritis. The sample comprised CD8+ T cells sorted from blood. DNA of the CDR3: TGTGCCAGTACTGACGGAGGGGGCACCTACGAGCAGTACTTC. Translating it yields CASTDGGGTYEQYF.